The entry that follows covers one T cell receptor (beta chain) sequence. V was cut by 4 bases and J by 1 base, with 17 bases left in between. Germline V gene data show CDR1 as MNHNS and CDR2 as SASEGT. This CDR3 spans 17 amino acids. Clones were read by immunoSEQ multiplex PCR, and TCRdb kept only the in-frame ones, dropping some. The data hold approximately 500,000 clones, with 80% to 90% observed a single time. This specimen belongs to a study of blood T cell repertoires in COVID-19. The sequence derives from a human donor in a cohort sampled during active COVID-19. What was sequenced was peripheral blood. This chain links TRBV6-1 with TRBJ2-1; no clear D gene. CDR3 amino acids: CASSAPPGVGSYNEQFF. CDR3 bases: TGTGCCAGCAGTGCACCCCCCGGTGTCGGGTCCTACAATGAGCAGTTCTTC.